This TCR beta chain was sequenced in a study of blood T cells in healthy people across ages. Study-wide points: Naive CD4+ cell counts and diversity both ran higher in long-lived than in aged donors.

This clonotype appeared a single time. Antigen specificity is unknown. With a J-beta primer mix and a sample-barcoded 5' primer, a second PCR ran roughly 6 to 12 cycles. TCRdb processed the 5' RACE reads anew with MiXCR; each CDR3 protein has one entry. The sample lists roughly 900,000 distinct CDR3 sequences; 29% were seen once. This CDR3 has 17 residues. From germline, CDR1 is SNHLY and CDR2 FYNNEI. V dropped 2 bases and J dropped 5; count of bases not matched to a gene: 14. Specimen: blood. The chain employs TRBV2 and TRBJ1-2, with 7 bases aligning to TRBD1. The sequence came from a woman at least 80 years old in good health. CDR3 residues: CASSETGWQGEIYGYTF. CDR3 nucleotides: TGTGCCAGCAGTGAAACAGGCTGGCAGGGGGAGATTTATGGCTACACCTTC. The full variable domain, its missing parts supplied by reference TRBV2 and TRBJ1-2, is EPEVTQTPSHQVTQMGQEVILRCVPISNHLYFYWYRQILGQKVEFLVSFYNNEISEKSEIFDDQFSVERPDGSNFTLKIRSTKLEDSAMYFCASSETGWQGEIYGYTFGSGTRLTVV.